This passage covers 9 T cell receptor beta chains from one sample sequenced in a study of blood T cell repertoires in COVID-19. TCRdb's table, derived via immunoSEQ multiplex PCR, lists solely in-frame clones and lacks some. The sample shows 200,000 to 300,000 clones, 88% of them seen only once. The specimen sequenced was peripheral blood. The receptors were gathered from a human donor in a cohort sampled during active COVID-19.

This chain uses TRBV7-2 with TRBJ2-5, with D perhaps matching TRBD2 (5 bases). V shed 2 bases and J shed 4 bases, with 11 bases lying between them. The CDR3 is 14 residues long. Germline values: CDR1 SGHTA, CDR2 FQGNSA. This CDR3 reads CASSLKASPETQYF. In DNA form, the CDR3 reads TGTGCCAGCAGCTTAAAGGCTAGCCCAGAGACCCAGTACTTC.

The DNA for the CDR3 is TGTGCCAGCAGTGAAGCGGCGGAATATGCGAAACTGTTTTTT. This gives the protein CASSEAAEYAKLFF. The V call is TRBV6-1, the J call TRBJ1-4, with D unclear. Trimming shortened V by 0 bases and J by 11 bases, and 13 bases separated the two germline ends. Looked up from germline, CDR1 is MNHNS and CDR2 is SASEGT. The CDR3 consists of 14 residues.

The chain is built from TRBV18 and TRBJ1-6; no clear D gene. CDR3 length: 14 amino acids. V gave up 4 bases and J gave up 8 bases, with 12 bases separating them. Germline CDR1 is KGHSH and CDR2 is LQKENI. The chain's CDR3 is CASSQTSTDSPLHF. The CDR3 DNA is TGTGCCAGCTCACAAACGAGTACAGATTCACCCCTCCACTTT.

Points on this clone: Other nucleotide sequences in the sample specify the same CDR3. The chain uses TRBV7-2 and TRBJ1-6; D is possibly TRBD1 (5 bases). The CDR3 is 16 amino acids. Trimming took off 4 bases at V and 5 bases at J, with 15 bases between the two ends. Germline loops: CDR1 SGHTA, CDR2 FQGNSA. CDR3 in DNA: TGTGCCAGCAGCTCCTGGGGGGTTAGGGATAATTCACCCCTCCACTTT. Encoded protein: CASSSWGVRDNSPLHF.

Concerning this clone: Germline and junction disagree at one end, which may indicate a read error. The chain uses TRBV24-1 and TRBJ1-1, with a possible D match to TRBD1 (6 bases). The CDR3 spans 13 residues. The V gene's germline CDR1 is KGHDR and CDR2 SFDVKD. CDR3 sequence (DNA): TGTGCCACCACTGATGGTACAGGGACTGAAGCTTTCTTT. Translation: CATTDGTGTEAFF.

This rearrangement joins TRBV9 to TRBJ2-1; 7 bases match TRBD2. CDR1 SGDLS and CDR2 YYNGEE come from the germline V gene. The CDR3 is 16 amino acids. The junction had 10 bases not matched to a gene; V was cut back by 1 base and J by 6 bases. CDR3 in DNA: TGTGCCAGCAGCGTAATGGGGGAGCGGGGATTCAATGAGCAGTTCTTC. Amino acids: CASSVMGERGFNEQFF.

The chain uses TRBV28 and TRBJ1-2, with D possibly matching TRBD1 (5 bases). With 7 bases removed from V and 4 bases from J, the gap between germline ends came to 16 bases. CDR1 is MDHEN, CDR2 SYDVKM, per germline. The CDR3 is made up of 14 amino acids. CDR3 bases: TGTGCCAGCAATAGCGGGGGAGATAGCTATGGCTACACCTTC. Amino acids: CASNSGGDSYGYTF.

The rearrangement uses TRBV9 and TRBJ2-7; a weak D match, TRBD1 (6 bases). Germline V gene data show CDR1 as SGDLS and CDR2 as YYNGEE. CDR3 length: 18 amino acids. Trimming took off 0 bases at V and 0 bases at J, with 19 bases between the two ends. The CDR3 region has the DNA TGTGCCAGCAGCGTAGCTCCGAGCAGGGGCCATCCCTCCTACGAGCAGTACTTC. Residues: CASSVAPSRGHPSYEQYF.

The chain uses TRBV6-2 or TRBV6-3 and TRBJ1-5; TRBD1 agrees at 8 bases. Germline-derived CDR1 and CDR2 are MNHEY and SVGEGT. CDR3 length equals 15 residues. V was pared by 2 bases and J by 7 bases, with 7 bases of the junction left unmatched. DNA for the CDR3: TGTGCCAGCAGTTACGGAGGGGGACAGGTCCAGCCCCAGCATTTT. Encoded protein: CASSYGGGQVQPQHF.